The clone carrying this T cell receptor (beta chain) was found a few times. Original analysis: Scientists estimated how many nucleated cells there were by amplifying reference gene primers. Sequencing used immunoSEQ multiplex PCR; TCRdb keeps in-frame clones, though not all of them. Clone size and the V and J calls come from that table; the DNA yielded D and trimming. The sample lists around 40,000 clones, around 90% seen once, with roughly 21% in the top ten. This entry comes from a study of blood T cell repertoires in COVID-19. As for the study in general: Samples of COVID-19 (acute and convalescent) were obtained from the United States, Italy and Spain. PBMCs, B-cell-depleted T cells, or T cells provided the cDNA or gDNA that made up the material.

Sequenced input: peripheral blood. The source is a man between 50 and 59 years old with active COVID-19.

CDR3 coding DNA: TGTGCCAGTAGTCCCGGGACAGCAAACTCTGGAAACACCATATATTTT. Translation: CASSPGTANSGNTIYF. The chain couples TRBV19 to TRBJ1-3, with TRBD1 identical over 7 bases. The CDR3 extends over 16 amino acids. Per germline, CDR1 LNHDA and CDR2 SQIVND (reference sequence). The J segment lost 0 bases and the V segment lost 5 bases, leaving 7 bases of the junction unmatched. Looking up the rest from reference TRBV19 and TRBJ1-3 gives the full variable domain: DGGITQSPKYLFRKEGQNVTLSCEQNLNHDAMYWYRQDPGQGLRLIYYSQIVNDFQKGDIAEGYSVSREKKESFPLTVTSAQKNPTAFYLCASSPGTANSGNTIYFGEGSWLTVV.